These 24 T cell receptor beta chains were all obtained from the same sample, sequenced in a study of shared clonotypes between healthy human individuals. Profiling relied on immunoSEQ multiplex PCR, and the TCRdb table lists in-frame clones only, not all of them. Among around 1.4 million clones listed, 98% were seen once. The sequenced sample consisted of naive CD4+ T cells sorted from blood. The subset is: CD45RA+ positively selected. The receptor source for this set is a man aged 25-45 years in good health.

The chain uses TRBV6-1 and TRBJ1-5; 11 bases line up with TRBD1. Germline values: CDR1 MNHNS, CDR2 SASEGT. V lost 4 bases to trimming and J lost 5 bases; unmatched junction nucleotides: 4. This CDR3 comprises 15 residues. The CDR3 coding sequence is TGTGCCAGCAGTGCCGGACAGGGGGCCTATCAGCCCCAGCATTTT. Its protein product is CASSAGQGAYQPQHF.

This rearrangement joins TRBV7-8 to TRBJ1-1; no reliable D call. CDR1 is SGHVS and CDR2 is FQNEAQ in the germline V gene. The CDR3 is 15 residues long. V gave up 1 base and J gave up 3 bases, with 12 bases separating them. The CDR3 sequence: CASSLVRSSYTEAFF. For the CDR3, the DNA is TGTGCCAGCAGCTTAGTCCGGTCGAGCTACACTGAAGCTTTCTTT.

The CDR3 region is CASRNLGKNIQYF. The CDR3 DNA sequence: TGTGCCAGCAGGAATCTAGGCAAAAACATTCAGTACTTC. The chain is built from TRBV27 and TRBJ2-4; D not resolved. CDR1 MNHEY and CDR2 SMNVEV come from the germline V gene (reference sequence). CDR3 length: 13 residues. Trimming stripped 6 bases from V and 3 bases from J, with 9 bases between.

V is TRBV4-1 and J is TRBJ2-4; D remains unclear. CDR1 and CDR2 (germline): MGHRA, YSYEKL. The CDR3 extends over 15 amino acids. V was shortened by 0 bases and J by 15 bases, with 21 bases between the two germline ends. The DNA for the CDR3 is TGCGCCAGCAGCCAAGATAACTCGGGTCACATCGAAGGGTACTTC. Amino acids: CASSQDNSGHIEGYF.

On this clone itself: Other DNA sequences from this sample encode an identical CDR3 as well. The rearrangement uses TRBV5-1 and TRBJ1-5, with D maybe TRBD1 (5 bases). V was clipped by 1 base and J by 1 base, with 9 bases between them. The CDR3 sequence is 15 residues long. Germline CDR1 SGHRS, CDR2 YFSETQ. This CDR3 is CASSLTGGSNQPQHF. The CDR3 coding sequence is TGCGCCAGCAGCTTGACTGGGGGGAGCAATCAGCCCCAGCATTTT.

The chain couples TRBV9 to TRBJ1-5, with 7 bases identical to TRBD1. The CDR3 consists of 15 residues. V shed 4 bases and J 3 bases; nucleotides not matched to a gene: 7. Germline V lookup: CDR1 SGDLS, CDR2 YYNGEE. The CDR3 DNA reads TGTGCCAGCAGCACTTCCGGGACAGACAATCAGCCCCAGCATTTT. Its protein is CASSTSGTDNQPQHF. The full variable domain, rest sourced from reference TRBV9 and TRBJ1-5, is DSGVTQTPKHLITATGQRVTLRCSPRSGDLSVYWYQQSLDQGLQFLIQYYNGEERAKGNILERFSAQQFPDLHSELNLSSLELGDSALYFCASSTSGTDNQPQHFGDGTRLSIL.

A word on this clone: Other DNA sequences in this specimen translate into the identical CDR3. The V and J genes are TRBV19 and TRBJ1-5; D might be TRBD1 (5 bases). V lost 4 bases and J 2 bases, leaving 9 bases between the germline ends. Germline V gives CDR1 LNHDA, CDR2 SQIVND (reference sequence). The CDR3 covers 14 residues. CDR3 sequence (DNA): TGTGCCAGTAGTAGCGACAGAGGCAATCAGCCCCAGCATTTT. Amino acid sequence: CASSSDRGNQPQHF. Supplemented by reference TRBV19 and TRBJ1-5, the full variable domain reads DGGITQSPKYLFRKEGQNVTLSCEQNLNHDAMYWYRQDPGQGLRLIYYSQIVNDFQKGDIAEGYSVSREKKESFPLTVTSAQKNPTAFYLCASSSDRGNQPQHFGDGTRLSIL.

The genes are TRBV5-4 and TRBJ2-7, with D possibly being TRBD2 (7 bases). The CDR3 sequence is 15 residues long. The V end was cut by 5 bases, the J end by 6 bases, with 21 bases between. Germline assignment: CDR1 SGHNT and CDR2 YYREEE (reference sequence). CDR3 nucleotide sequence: TGTGCCAGCAGTCTCCTTGGGGGGGGCCTTTCCGAGCAGTACTTC. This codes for CASSLLGGGLSEQYF.

CDR3 sequence (DNA): TGTGCCAGCAGATCCGGGTGGGAGAGGCATGAGCAGTTCTTC. It encodes CASRSGWERHEQFF. The genes are TRBV5-5 and TRBJ2-1; possibly TRBD2 for D (5 bases). V was shortened by 5 bases and J by 8 bases, with 17 bases between the two germline ends. This CDR3 comprises 14 residues. Germline values: CDR1 SGHKS, CDR2 YYEKEE (reference sequence). Filled out from reference TRBV5-5 and TRBJ2-1, the complete variable domain reads DAGVTQSPTHLIKTRGQQVTLRCSPISGHKSVSWYQQVLGQGPQFIFQYYEKEERGRGNFPDRFSARQFPNYSSELNVNALLLGDSALYLCASRSGWERHEQFFGPGTRLTVL.

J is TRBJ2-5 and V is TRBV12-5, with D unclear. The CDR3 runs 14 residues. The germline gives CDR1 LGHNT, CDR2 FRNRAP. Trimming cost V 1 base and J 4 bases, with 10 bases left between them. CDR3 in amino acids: CASGLGLLGETQYF. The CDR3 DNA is TGTGCTAGTGGTTTGGGTCTCTTGGGAGAGACCCAGTACTTC.

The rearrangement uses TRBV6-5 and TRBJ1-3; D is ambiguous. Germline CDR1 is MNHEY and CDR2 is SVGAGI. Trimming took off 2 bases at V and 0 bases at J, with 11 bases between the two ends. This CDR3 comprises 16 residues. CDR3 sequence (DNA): TGTGCCAGCAGTTACCTTCGGACGAGCTCTGGAAACACCATATATTTT. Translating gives CASSYLRTSSGNTIYF.

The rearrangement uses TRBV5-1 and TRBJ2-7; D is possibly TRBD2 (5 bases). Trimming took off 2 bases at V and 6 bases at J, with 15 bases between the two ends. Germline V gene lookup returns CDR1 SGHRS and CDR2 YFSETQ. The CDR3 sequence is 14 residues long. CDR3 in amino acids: CASSFVPGSAEQYF. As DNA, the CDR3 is TGCGCCAGCAGCTTCGTACCCGGTAGCGCCGAGCAGTACTTC. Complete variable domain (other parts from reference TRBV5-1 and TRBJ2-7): KAGVTQTPRYLIKTRGQQVTLSCSPISGHRSVSWYQQTPGQGLQFLFEYFSETQRNKGNFPGRFSGRQFSNSRSEMNVSTLELGDSALYLCASSFVPGSAEQYFGPGTRLTVT.

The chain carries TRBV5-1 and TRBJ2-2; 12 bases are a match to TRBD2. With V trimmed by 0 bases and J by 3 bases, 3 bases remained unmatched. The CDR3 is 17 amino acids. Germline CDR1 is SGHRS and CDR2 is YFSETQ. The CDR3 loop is CASSLGLAGVDTGELFF. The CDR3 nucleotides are TGCGCCAGCAGCTTGGGACTAGCGGGAGTCGACACCGGGGAGCTGTTTTTT.

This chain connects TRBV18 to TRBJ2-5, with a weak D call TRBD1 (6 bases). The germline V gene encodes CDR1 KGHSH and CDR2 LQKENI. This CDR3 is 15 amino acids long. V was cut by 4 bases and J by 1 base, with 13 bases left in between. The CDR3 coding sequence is TGTGCCAGCTCACAGACCAGGGGAACCCAAGAGACCCAGTACTTC. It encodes CASSQTRGTQETQYF.

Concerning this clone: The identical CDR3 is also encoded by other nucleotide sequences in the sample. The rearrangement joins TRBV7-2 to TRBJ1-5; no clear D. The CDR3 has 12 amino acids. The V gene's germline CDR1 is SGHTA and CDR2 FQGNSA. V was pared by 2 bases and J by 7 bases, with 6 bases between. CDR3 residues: CASSLIGQPQHF. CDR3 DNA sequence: TGTGCCAGCAGCTTAATAGGACAGCCCCAGCATTTT.

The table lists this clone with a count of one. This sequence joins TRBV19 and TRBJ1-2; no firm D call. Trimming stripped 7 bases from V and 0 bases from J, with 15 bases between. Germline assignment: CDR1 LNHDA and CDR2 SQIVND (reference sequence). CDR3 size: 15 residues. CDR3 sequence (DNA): TGTGCCAGTACCCAACCCTATTTAGCTAACTATGGCTACACCTTC. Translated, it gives CASTQPYLANYGYTF.

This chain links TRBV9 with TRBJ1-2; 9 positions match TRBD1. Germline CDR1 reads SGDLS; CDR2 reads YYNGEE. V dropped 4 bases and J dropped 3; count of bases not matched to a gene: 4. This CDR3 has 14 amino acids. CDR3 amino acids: CASSRTGGYYGYTF. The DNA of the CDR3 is TGTGCCAGCAGCAGAACAGGGGGCTACTATGGCTACACCTTC.

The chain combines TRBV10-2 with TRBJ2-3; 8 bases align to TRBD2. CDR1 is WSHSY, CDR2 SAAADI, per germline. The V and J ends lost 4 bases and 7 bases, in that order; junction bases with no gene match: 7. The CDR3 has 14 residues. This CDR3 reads CASSGGRSIHTQYF. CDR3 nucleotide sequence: TGCGCCAGCAGTGGCGGGAGGTCTATCCATACGCAGTATTTT.

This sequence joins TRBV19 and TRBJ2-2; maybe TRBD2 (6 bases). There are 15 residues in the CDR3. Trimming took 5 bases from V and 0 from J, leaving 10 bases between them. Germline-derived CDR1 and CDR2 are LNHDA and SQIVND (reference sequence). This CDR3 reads CASSARDANTGELFF. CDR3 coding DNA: TGTGCCAGTAGTGCGCGGGACGCGAACACCGGGGAGCTGTTTTTT. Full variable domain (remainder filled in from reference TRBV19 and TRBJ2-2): DGGITQSPKYLFRKEGQNVTLSCEQNLNHDAMYWYRQDPGQGLRLIYYSQIVNDFQKGDIAEGYSVSREKKESFPLTVTSAQKNPTAFYLCASSARDANTGELFFGEGSRLTVL.

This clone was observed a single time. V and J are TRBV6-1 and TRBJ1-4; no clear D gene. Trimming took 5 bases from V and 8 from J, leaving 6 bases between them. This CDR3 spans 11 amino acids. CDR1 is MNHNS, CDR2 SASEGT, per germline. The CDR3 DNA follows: TGTGCCAGCAGTACTAGAGAAAAACTGTTTTTT. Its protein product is CASSTREKLFF.

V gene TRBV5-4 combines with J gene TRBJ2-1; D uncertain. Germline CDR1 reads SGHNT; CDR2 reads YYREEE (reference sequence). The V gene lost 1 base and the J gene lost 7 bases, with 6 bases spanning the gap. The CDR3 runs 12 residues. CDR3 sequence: CASSLLENEQFF. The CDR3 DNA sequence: TGTGCCAGCAGCTTGCTTGAAAATGAGCAGTTCTTC.

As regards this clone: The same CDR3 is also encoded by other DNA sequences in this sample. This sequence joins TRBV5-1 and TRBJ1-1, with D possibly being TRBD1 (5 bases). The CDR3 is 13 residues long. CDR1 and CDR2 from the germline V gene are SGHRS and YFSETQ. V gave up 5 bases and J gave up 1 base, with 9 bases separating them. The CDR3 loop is CASSYTGNTEAFF. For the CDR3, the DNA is TGCGCCAGCAGTTACACAGGGAACACTGAAGCTTTCTTT.

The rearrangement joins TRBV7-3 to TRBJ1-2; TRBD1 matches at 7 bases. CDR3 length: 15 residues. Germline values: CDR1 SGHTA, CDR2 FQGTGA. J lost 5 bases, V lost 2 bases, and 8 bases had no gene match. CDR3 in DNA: TGTGCCAGCAGCTTAGTCCCAGGACAGGAGTATGGCTACACCTTC. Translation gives CASSLVPGQEYGYTF.

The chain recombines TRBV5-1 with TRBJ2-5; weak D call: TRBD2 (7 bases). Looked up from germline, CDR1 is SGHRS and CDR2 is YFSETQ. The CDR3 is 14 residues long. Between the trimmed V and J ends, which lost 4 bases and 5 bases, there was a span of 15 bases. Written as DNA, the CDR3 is TGCGCCAGCAGCCCGGGAGGACAGTCGGAGACCCAGTACTTC. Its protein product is CASSPGGQSETQYF.